This record covers a single T cell receptor (beta chain). As yet, its antigen is unknown. The entry originates in a study of cytomegalovirus exposure and HLA in healthy donors. For the study at large: A preliminary data release comprised 80 million or so unique TCRs obtained from HLA-typed donors. When 398 donors were genotyped, approximately 81% of them were found to fall in the Caucasian-associated ancestry cluster. The study, taken as a whole, reports: The authors enumerated 180 or so TCR beta chains as linked to cytomegalovirus.

The PCR contained 60 Vbeta and 13 Jbeta primers. Sequenced by immunoSEQ multiplex PCR; TCRdb stores in-frame clones only, minus some. The sample consists of some 150,000 clones, about two thirds of them appearing once. V gave up 2 bases and J gave up 8 bases, with 13 bases separating them. The germline gives CDR1 SGHTS, CDR2 YDEGEE. CDR3 size: 13 residues. V and J are TRBV5-8 and TRBJ2-5, with a tentative D call TRBD1 (6 bases). The receptor comes from a man aged 50 or older in good health and CMV-seropositive. Source material: PBMCs. CDR3: CASSLSGDVTQYF. Written as DNA, the CDR3 is TGTGCCAGCAGCTTATCAGGGGACGTTACCCAGTACTTC.